One sample yielded the 10 T cell receptor beta chains listed below, sequenced in a study of blood T cell repertoires in COVID-19. The protocol was immunoSEQ multiplex PCR, while the TCRdb copy is restricted to in-frame clones and leaves out a portion. Counted here are roughly 350,000 clones, approximately 90% occurring once; the ten biggest clones make up approximately 3.5%. The material sequenced was peripheral blood. All receptors derive from a woman younger than 30 who had recovered from COVID-19.

This chain links TRBV7-2 with TRBJ2-2; D may be TRBD2 (5 bases). Trimming shortened V by 5 bases and J by 4 bases, and 14 bases separated the two germline ends. This CDR3 has 15 residues. CDR1 and CDR2 from the germline V gene are SGHTA and FQGNSA. In DNA form, the CDR3 reads TGTGCCAGCAGCCCAAGCCCTAGCTCCACCGGGGAGCTGTTTTTT. It is translated as CASSPSPSSTGELFF. Drawing the rest from reference TRBV7-2 and TRBJ2-2, the complete variable domain is GAGVSQSPSNKVTEKGKDVELRCDPISGHTALYWYRQSLGQGLEFLIYFQGNSAPDKSGLPSDRFSAERTGGSVSTLTIQRTQQEDSAVYLCASSPSPSSTGELFFGEGSRLTVL.

J is TRBJ1-1 and V is TRBV19, with D possibly matching TRBD1 (6 bases). V was trimmed by 7 bases and J by 5 bases, leaving 17 bases between them. Germline CDR1 and CDR2: LNHDA and SQIVND (reference sequence). This CDR3 has 14 residues. The CDR3 is CASKGQIRGTEAFF. The CDR3 bases are TGTGCCAGTAAAGGACAGATAAGAGGAACTGAAGCTTTCTTT. The entire variable domain, with the rest obtained from reference TRBV19 and TRBJ1-1, is as follows: DGGITQSPKYLFRKEGQNVTLSCEQNLNHDAMYWYRQDPGQGLRLIYYSQIVNDFQKGDIAEGYSVSREKKESFPLTVTSAQKNPTAFYLCASKGQIRGTEAFFGQGTRLTVV.

This chain's CDR3 is CASSKGTGGRQPQHF. The CDR3 DNA is TGTGCCAGCAGTAAGGGGACAGGGGGTAGACAGCCCCAGCATTTT. This chain joins TRBV27 and TRBJ1-5, with TRBD1 matching 11 bases. CDR3 length: 15 residues. V lost 5 bases to trimming and J lost 7 bases; unmatched junction nucleotides: 7. Germline V gene sequence: CDR1 MNHEY, CDR2 SMNVEV (reference sequence).

In this sample, this clone turned up a few times. The chain combines TRBV16 with TRBJ1-6; D is uncertain. The CDR3 covers 16 residues. Germline V lookup: CDR1 KGHSY, CDR2 FQNENV. The V and J ends lost 4 bases and 7 bases respectively, with 17 bases between them. As DNA, the CDR3 is TGTGCCAGCAGCCCCTCCTTCCGGGCGGGGAATTCACCCCTCCACTTT. It encodes CASSPSFRAGNSPLHF.

V is TRBV5-1 and J is TRBJ2-1; TRBD2 aligns across 10 bases. V lost 1 base, J lost 5 bases, and 6 bases stayed unmatched. Germline CDR1 and CDR2: SGHRS and YFSETQ. This CDR3 comprises 16 residues. The CDR3 sequence: CASSLTRTSGNNEQFF. The CDR3 DNA reads as TGCGCCAGCAGCTTGACCCGGACTAGCGGTAACAATGAGCAGTTCTTC.

This chain uses TRBV19 with TRBJ2-6; no clear D gene. Germline V CDR1 and CDR2: LNHDA, SQIVND (reference sequence). CDR3 length equals 14 residues. Trimming stripped 1 base from V and 4 bases from J, with 5 bases between. The CDR3 loop reads CASSIGAGANVLTF. The CDR3 bases are TGTGCCAGTAGTATAGGGGCCGGGGCCAACGTCCTGACTTTC.

This rearrangement joins TRBV6-2 or TRBV6-3 to TRBJ1-1; TRBD1 matches 10 bases. From germline, CDR1 is MNHEY and CDR2 SVGEGT. The CDR3 covers 17 residues. J lost 1 base, V lost 2 bases, and 7 bases had no gene match. DNA of the CDR3: TGTGCCAGCAGTTACGCCGGGACAGGGGAGAGGAACACTGAAGCTTTCTTT. This codes for CASSYAGTGERNTEAFF.

The rearrangement joins TRBV5-6 to TRBJ2-2; TRBD2 matches at 13 bases. Germline V lookup: CDR1 SGHDT, CDR2 YYEEEE. The junction had 11 bases not matched to a gene; V was cut back by 4 bases and J by 8 bases. The CDR3 is 17 residues long. CDR3 residues: CASSNLRLAGGVGELFF. The CDR3 DNA reads as TGTGCCAGCAGCAACCTCCGACTAGCGGGAGGAGTGGGGGAGCTGTTTTTT.

The chain carries TRBV6-5 and TRBJ2-5, with D perhaps matching TRBD2 (5 bases). CDR1 is MNHEY and CDR2 is SVGAGI in the germline V gene. CDR3 size: 14 residues. V was cut by 3 bases and J by 0 bases, with 8 bases left in between. The CDR3 protein is CASSYGGYQETQYF. The CDR3 nucleotides are TGTGCCAGCAGTTATGGCGGGTACCAAGAGACCCAGTACTTC.

This clone was counted between two and nine times. The CDR3 sequence is CASSLGTSGQNEQFF. The CDR3 DNA follows: TGTGCCAGCAGCTTAGGGACTAGCGGGCAAAATGAGCAGTTCTTC. This chain links TRBV7-7 with TRBJ2-1, with 11 bases matching TRBD2. The trim removed 1 base at V and 7 bases at J, leaving 3 bases unmatched. The germline V gene has CDR1 SSHAT and CDR2 FNYEAQ (reference sequence). This CDR3 is 15 amino acids long.